The TCR beta chain under discussion was sequenced for a study of T cells in Graves' hyperthyroidism and ophthalmopathy. General observations from the study: Ophthalmopathy and stable hyperthyroidism were told apart by a 13 V-J model.

Amplification yielded TCR beta CDR3 regions, with RNA transcripts as the source. The primer set for the first-round RT-PCR of the TCR CDR3 was HTBI. TCRdb re-derived calls from the multiplex PCR reads in MiXCR, one entry per CDR3 protein. The sample carries hundreds of thousands of distinct CDR3 sequences, about 15% recorded once. This clonotype was seen only once. Its antigen is unidentified. Trimming cost V 7 bases and J 5 bases, with 17 bases left between them. Germline values: CDR1 KGHDR, CDR2 SFDVKD. The CDR3 covers 15 residues. The chain couples TRBV24-1 to TRBJ2-1; D possibly corresponds to TRBD2 (6 bases). This TCR was sampled from a woman in her thirties with Graves' hyperthyroidism. Sequenced material: blood. The chain's CDR3 is CATRDGGLGDNEQFF. CDR3 nucleotide sequence: TGTGCCACCAGGGACGGGGGACTCGGGGACAATGAGCAGTTCTTC.